This T cell receptor (beta chain) comes out of a study of cytomegalovirus exposure and HLA in healthy donors. Germline V gene sequence: CDR1 SGHRS, CDR2 YFSETQ. V shed 0 bases and J shed 8 bases, with 12 bases lying between them. The CDR3 spans 15 residues. It was with 60 Vbeta and 13 Jbeta primers that the PCR ran. Here immunoSEQ multiplex PCR was the method, and the copy in TCRdb shows in-frame clones only, minus some. The repertoire includes about 210,000 clones, around 87% of them detected once, and around 1% sits in the top ten. Sequencing used PBMCs. V and J are TRBV5-1 and TRBJ1-6; D gene unclear. The receptor's source is a boy under 10 years old in good health and CMV-seronegative. For the CDR3, the DNA is TGCGCCAGCAGCTTGGGGCAGGTGAAAGATTCACCCCTCCACTTT. Its protein product is CASSLGQVKDSPLHF.